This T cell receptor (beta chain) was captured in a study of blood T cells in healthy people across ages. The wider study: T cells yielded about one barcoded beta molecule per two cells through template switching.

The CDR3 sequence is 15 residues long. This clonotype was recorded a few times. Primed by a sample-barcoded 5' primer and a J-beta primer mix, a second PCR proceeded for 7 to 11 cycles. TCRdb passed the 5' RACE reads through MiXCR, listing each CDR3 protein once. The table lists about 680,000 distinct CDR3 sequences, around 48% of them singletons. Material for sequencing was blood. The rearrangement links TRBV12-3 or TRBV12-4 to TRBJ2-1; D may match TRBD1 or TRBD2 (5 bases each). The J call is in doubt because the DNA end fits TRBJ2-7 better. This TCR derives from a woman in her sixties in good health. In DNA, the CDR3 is TGTGCCAGCAGTTCGAGGGGAAGCTCCTACAATGAGCAGTACTTC. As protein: CASSSRGSSYNEQYF.